Listed below are T cell receptor beta chains from one sample, sequenced in a study of regulatory and conventional T cells in RAG deficiency. Assay used: immunoSEQ multiplex PCR; TCRdb lists only in-frame clones, some missing. The sample has around 12,000 clones; 90% to 95% are singletons. The same sample was also used in a study of regulatory T cells.

The sequenced material came from CD4+ effector T cells sorted from blood. These receptors were collected from a human donor in good health. Each CDR3 is given without its conserved first and last residue. The order of the fields is CDR3 length, V gene, CDR3 protein.

14 | TRBV5-6 | ASRRTGAGTYTEAF
13 | TRBV2 | ASSTTSPSYNEQF
12 | TRBV30 | AWSEEIKSDEQY
13 | TRBV19 | ASSTRTGGSETQY
11 | TRBV7-9 | ASSLSGGTEAF
14 | TRBV27 | ALQGDRGVGGNEQF
13 | TRBV28 | ASITGGRLTDTQY
16 | TRBV6-1 | ASSEALRGSAYNSPLH
12 | TRBV30 | AWSVQQVSGELF
12 | TRBV7-9 | ASSLGTVNTEAF
12 | TRBV4-1 | ASSQGSVFNEQF
13 | TRBV27 | ASSLSGSSNQPQH
13 | TRBV11-2 | ASSFRQAENEKLF
15 | TRBV19 | ASSISLLDRSNEKLF
12 | TRBV7-3 | ASSFPDSNYGYT
16 | TRBV4-1 | ASSQMVGTPTNRDTQY
12 | TRBV6-1 | ASLGQGLINEQY
13 | TRBV7-7 | ASSRSGGAVGELF
14 | TRBV28 | ASSSLAGVRTGELF
16 | TRBV21-1 | ASSKVPGGEATNEKLF
15 | TRBV5-1 | ASSLEQLRLSGNTIY
12 | TRBV2 | ASSKGRDQETQY
13 | TRBV9 | ASSPRTGWGEKLF
13 | TRBV7-9 | ASSYRTGGNTEAF
12 | TRBV19 | ASSIRQGGTEAF
13 | TRBV5-1 | ASSLVQGNNSPLH
12 | TRBV25-1 | ASSEEFFTDTQY
13 | TRBV5-1 | ASSLLASSTDTQY
11 | TRBV28 | ASLRQVDQPQH
14 | TRBV28 | ASRRGLAGVQETQY
13 | TRBV2 | ATTQQSRPTGELF
14 | TRBV28 | ASSSGERGGSETQY
12 | TRBV19 | ASRPGRLNTEAF
13 | TRBV6-5 | ASTGGEGSYNEQL
9 | TRBV5-8 | ASSLFHEQF
12 | TRBV7-3 | ASSLSGRGDEQF
13 | TRBV12-5 | ASGLEGAWDQPQH
14 | TRBV4-1 | ASSQGSRGSSTEAF
11 | TRBV5-6 | ASSQTALYGYT
11 | TRBV7-7 | ASTPDKNTEAF
13 | TRBV14 | ASSQVTRSTDTQY
13 | TRBV18 | ASSPGLSGANVLT
11 | TRBV7-3 | ASSLLKEAEAF